The rows below give T cell receptor beta chains drawn from one sample of a study of blood T cells in healthy people across ages. MiXCR, run by TCRdb on the 5' RACE reads, gives a single entry per CDR3 protein. The sample consists of approximately 1.5 million distinct CDR3 sequences, approximately 32% of them appearing once. Sequenced input: blood. The receptors were gathered from a woman in her 30s in good health. Each CDR3 is given with its conserved first and last residue. Fields, in order: D gene, V gene, CDR3 length, clone size, J gene, CDR3 protein, CDR3 DNA. The D gene is left open where the match is weak. Clone size is given for some rows only: seen once, a few or many times, or a class if the clone is expanded.

TRBD2,TRBV20-1,15,.,TRBJ2-5,CSADSALAEEETQYF,TGCAGTGCGGACTCGGCGCTAGCGGAAGAAGAGACCCAGTACTTC
.,TRBV6-2/TRBV6-3,18,.,TRBJ1-5,CASSKVHKTGNSNQPQHF,TGTGCCAGCAGTAAAGTACACAAGACAGGAAATAGCAATCAGCCCCAGCATTTT
TRBD2,TRBV28,15,few,TRBJ2-5,CASSGASGNEKTQYF,TGTGCCAGCAGTGGGGCTAGCGGGAACGAAAAGACCCAGTACTTC
.,TRBV10-3,16,few,TRBJ2-1,CAISRTLGNSYNEQFF,TGTGCCATCAGTCGTACTCTAGGGAACTCCTACAATGAGCAGTTCTTC
.,TRBV5-1,16,few,TRBJ2-5,CASRGLGGPLRETQYF,TGCGCCAGCAGGGGCCTTGGGGGGCCATTAAGAGAGACCCAGTACTTC
TRBD2,TRBV9,16,few,TRBJ2-1,CASSVAISGGNYEQFF,TGTGCCAGCAGCGTAGCCATTAGCGGGGGGAACTATGAGCAGTTCTTC
.,TRBV3-1,13,many,TRBJ2-1,CASSQDPRGEQFF,TGCGCCAGCAGCCAAGATCCAAGGGGTGAGCAGTTCTTC
TRBD2,TRBV28,18,few,TRBJ2-7,CASSPPRGSGVRSYEQYF,TGTGCCAGCAGTCCTCCTCGGGGGAGCGGGGTCCGATCCTACGAGCAGTACTTC
TRBD2,TRBV20-1,12,few,TRBJ2-7,CSARLAGREQYF,TGCAGTGCCCGACTAGCGGGGAGAGAGCAGTACTTC
TRBD2,TRBV10-3,14,few,TRBJ2-3,CAIRTLAAPIRAYF,TGTGCCATCAGGACCCTAGCGGCCCCCATCAGGGCGTATTTT
.,TRBV29-1,12,many,TRBJ2-7,CSFRDGFYEQYF,TGCAGCTTTCGGGACGGGTTCTACGAGCAGTACTTC
.,TRBV7-2,16,.,TRBJ2-7,CASSLAASPGSYEQYF,TGTGCCAGCAGCTTAGCGGCTAGTCCCGGCTCCTACGAGCAGTACTTC
TRBD1,TRBV29-1,18,once,TRBJ2-4,CSVVLTQATGGAKNIQYF,TGCAGCGTTGTCCTAACCCAAGCGACAGGGGGCGCAAAAAACATTCAGTACTTC
.,TRBV11-3,16,few,TRBJ2-7,CASSLEGTQPAREQYF,TGTGCCAGCAGCTTAGAGGGGACTCAACCCGCTCGCGAGCAGTACTTC
TRBD1,TRBV15,15,few,TRBJ2-5,CATSRSRGLRETQYF,TGTGCCACCAGCAGATCCAGGGGGCTTCGGGAGACCCAGTACTTC
TRBD2,TRBV12-3/TRBV12-4,15,many,TRBJ2-3,CASSGRGWPGDTQYF,TGTGCCAGCAGCGGGAGGGGATGGCCAGGGGATACGCAGTATTTT
.,TRBV5-1,15,.,TRBJ2-5,CASSLGYPGQETQYF,TGCGCCAGCAGCTTGGGTTACCCAGGGCAAGAGACCCAGTACTTC
.,TRBV28,14,few,TRBJ2-7,CASTGVRISYEQYF,TGTGCCAGCACCGGGGTACGGATCTCCTACGAGCAGTACTTC
TRBD2,TRBV4-1,16,many,TRBJ2-5,CASSQESSGGRKTQYF,TGCGCCAGCAGCCAAGAGAGTAGCGGGGGGAGAAAGACCCAGTACTTC
TRBD2,TRBV29-1,11,few,TRBJ2-3,CSVAGVDTQYF,TGCAGCGTCGCGGGAGTAGATACGCAGTATTTT
.,TRBV20-1,15,.,TRBJ2-3,CSVPEDLPGTDTQYF,TGCAGTGTTCCGGAGGACCTTCCGGGCACAGATACGCAGTATTTT
.,TRBV9,16,few,TRBJ2-5,CASSAGDRQAQETQYF,TGTGCCAGCAGCGCGGGAGACCGGCAGGCCCAAGAGACCCAGTACTTC